This TCR beta chain was recovered during a study of blood T cell repertoires in COVID-19. Study-level background: Collection of acute and convalescent COVID-19 samples took place in the United States, Italy and Spain. Nucleic acid was either cDNA or gDNA, and it came from T cells, B-cell-depleted T cells, or PBMCs.

Germline assignment: CDR1 SGHTA and CDR2 FQGNSA. This CDR3 has 15 residues. The junction had 7 bases not matched to a gene; V was cut back by 4 bases and J by 2 bases. Authors' processing steps: Amplified reference gene primers provided the basis for estimating nucleated cell counts. Using immunoSEQ multiplex PCR, the repertoire was profiled, and TCRdb retains in-frame clones only, with some absent. D and trimming were read from the DNA, whereas the V and J calls and clone size are those reported in that table. The table includes about 120,000 clones, around 79% detected once. The sequenced sample consisted of peripheral blood. The rearrangement links TRBV7-2 to TRBJ1-2, with TRBD1 matching 7 bases. This clonotype was sampled from a man in his 70s with acute or convalescent COVID-19. Here the CDR3 reads CASSYNGRGNYGYTF. The CDR3 nucleotides read TGTGCCAGCAGCTACAACGGCAGGGGGAACTATGGCTACACCTTC.